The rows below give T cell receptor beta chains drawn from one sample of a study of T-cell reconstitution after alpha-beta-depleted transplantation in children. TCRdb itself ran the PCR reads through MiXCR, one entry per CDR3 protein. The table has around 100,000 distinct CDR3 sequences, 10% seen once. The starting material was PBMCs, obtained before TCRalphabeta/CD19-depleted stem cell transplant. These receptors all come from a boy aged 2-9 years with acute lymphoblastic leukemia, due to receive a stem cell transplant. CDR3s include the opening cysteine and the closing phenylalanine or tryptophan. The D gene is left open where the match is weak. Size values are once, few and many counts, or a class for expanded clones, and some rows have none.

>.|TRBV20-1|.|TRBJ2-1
CSARQDNEQFF
TGCAGTGCTAGACAGGACAATGAGCAGTTCTTC
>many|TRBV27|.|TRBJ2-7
CASSLKARAYEQYF
TGTGCCAGCAGTTTAAAGGCCAGGGCCTACGAGCAGTACTTC
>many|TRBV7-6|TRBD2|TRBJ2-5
CASSTGGSGSETQYF
TGTGCCAGCAGCACTGGGGGGAGCGGGAGCGAGACCCAGTACTTC
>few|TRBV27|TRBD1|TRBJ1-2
CASSRGQGNYGYTF
TGTGCCAGCAGCCGGGGACAGGGGAACTATGGCTACACCTTC
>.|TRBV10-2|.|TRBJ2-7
CASSLQYYEQYF
TGCGCCAGCAGTTTACAATACTACGAGCAGTACTTC
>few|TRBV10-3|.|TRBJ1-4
CAISGREGEKLFF
TGTGCCATCAGTGGCAGGGAGGGCGAAAAACTGTTTTTT
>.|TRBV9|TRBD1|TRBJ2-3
CASSVQGAPSTDTQYF
TGTGCCAGCAGCGTACAGGGGGCACCCAGCACAGATACGCAGTATTTT
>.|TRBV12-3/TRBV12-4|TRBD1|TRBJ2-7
CASKEQGSSYEQYF
TGTGCCAGCAAAGAACAGGGGAGCTCCTACGAGCAGTACTTC
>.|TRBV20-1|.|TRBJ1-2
CSAGFNTGNGYTF
TGCAGTGCCGGGTTTAATACAGGGAATGGCTACACCTTC
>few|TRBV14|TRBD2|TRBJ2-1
CASSQVGSGGFEQFF
TGTGCCAGCAGCCAAGTGGGTAGCGGGGGGTTCGAGCAGTTCTTC
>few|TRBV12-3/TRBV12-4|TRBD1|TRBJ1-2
CASRGTGIGYTF
TGTGCCAGCAGGGGGACAGGGATCGGCTACACCTTC
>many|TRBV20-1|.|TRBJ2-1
CSARQRWGYNEQFF
TGCAGTGCTAGACAGCGATGGGGCTACAATGAGCAGTTCTTC
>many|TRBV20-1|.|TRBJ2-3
CSATTDGNTDTQYF
TGCAGTGCCACGACGGACGGTAACACAGATACGCAGTATTTT
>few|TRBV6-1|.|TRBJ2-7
CASGGGNAYEQYF
TGTGCCAGCGGGGGCGGGAACGCCTACGAGCAGTACTTC
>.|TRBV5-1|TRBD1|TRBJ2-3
CASSLRPGQSSTDTQYF
TGCGCCAGCAGCCTACGACCGGGACAGAGTAGCACAGATACGCAGTATTTT
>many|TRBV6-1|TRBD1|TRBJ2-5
CASSPDRAVETQYF
TGTGCCAGCAGCCCGGACAGGGCGGTGGAGACCCAGTACTTC
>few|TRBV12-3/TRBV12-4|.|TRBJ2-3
CASSYRAPSDTQYF
TGTGCCAGCAGTTACCGGGCCCCCTCAGATACGCAGTATTTT
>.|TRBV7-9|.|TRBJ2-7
CASSRGRGSSYEQYF
TGTGCCAGCAGCCGAGGTAGGGGGAGCTCCTACGAGCAGTACTTC
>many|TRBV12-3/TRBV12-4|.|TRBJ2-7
CASSSTGLSYEQYF
TGTGCCAGCAGTTCGACAGGCCTCTCCTACGAGCAGTACTTC
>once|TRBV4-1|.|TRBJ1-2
CASSQFGVVSDYGYTF
TGCGCCAGCAGCCAATTTGGTGTAGTGTCAGATTATGGCTACACCTTC
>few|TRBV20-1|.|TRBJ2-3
CSARRLGYGTDTQYF
TGCAGTGCTAGAAGACTCGGGTACGGAACAGATACGCAGTATTTT
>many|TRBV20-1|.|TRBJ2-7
CSADLFQAGTSYEQYF
TGCAGTGCTGACCTATTTCAGGCCGGGACCTCCTACGAGCAGTACTTC
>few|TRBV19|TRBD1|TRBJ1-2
CASSNLAGQGVGYTF
TGTGCCAGTAGTAACCTTGCCGGACAGGGGGTAGGCTACACCTTC
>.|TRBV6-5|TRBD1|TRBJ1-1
CASSFSGTGNTEAFF
TGTGCCAGCAGTTTCTCCGGGACAGGGAACACTGAAGCTTTCTTT